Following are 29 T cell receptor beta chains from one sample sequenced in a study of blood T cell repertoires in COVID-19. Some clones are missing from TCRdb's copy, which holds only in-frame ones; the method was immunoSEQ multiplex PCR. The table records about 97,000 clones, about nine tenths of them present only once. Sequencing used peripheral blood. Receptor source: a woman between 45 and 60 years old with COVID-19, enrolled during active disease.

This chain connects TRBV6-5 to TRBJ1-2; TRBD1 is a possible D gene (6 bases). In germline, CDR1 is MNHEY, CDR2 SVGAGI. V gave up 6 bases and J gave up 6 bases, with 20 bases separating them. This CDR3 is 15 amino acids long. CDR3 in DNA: TGTGCCAGCAGGAGACTTGCGACAGGCATAGATGGCTACACCTTC. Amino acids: CASRRLATGIDGYTF.

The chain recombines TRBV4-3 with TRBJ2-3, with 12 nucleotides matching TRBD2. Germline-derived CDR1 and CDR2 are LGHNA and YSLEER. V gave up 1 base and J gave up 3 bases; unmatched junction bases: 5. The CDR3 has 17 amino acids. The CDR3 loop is CASSQGQTSGGTDTQYF. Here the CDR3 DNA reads TGCGCCAGCAGCCAAGGCCAGACTAGCGGGGGTACAGATACGCAGTATTTT.

The CDR3 region is CAWAWARGDTEAFF. The CDR3 DNA reads as TGTGCCTGGGCCTGGGCCAGGGGAGACACTGAAGCTTTCTTT. The chain joins TRBV30 to TRBJ1-1, with a weak D call TRBD1 (6 bases). From germline, CDR1 is GTSNPN and CDR2 SVGIG (reference sequence). The CDR3 sequence is 14 residues long. V lost 5 bases and J 3 bases, leaving 16 bases between the germline ends.

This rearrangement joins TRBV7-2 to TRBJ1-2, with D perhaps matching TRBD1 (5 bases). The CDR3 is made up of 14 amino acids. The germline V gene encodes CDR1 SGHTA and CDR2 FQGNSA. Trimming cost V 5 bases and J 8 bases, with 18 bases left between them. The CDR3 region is CASSQMGGDRGYTF. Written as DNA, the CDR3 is TGTGCCAGCAGCCAAATGGGGGGTGACCGGGGCTACACCTTC. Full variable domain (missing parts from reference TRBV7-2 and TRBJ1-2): GAGVSQSPSNKVTEKGKDVELRCDPISGHTALYWYRQSLGQGLEFLIYFQGNSAPDKSGLPSDRFSAERTGGSVSTLTIQRTQQEDSAVYLCASSQMGGDRGYTFGSGTRLTVV.

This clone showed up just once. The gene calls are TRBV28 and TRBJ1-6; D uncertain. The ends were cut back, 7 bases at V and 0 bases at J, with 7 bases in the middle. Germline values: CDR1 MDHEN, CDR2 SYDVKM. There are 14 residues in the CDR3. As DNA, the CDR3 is TGTGCCAGCACAACCAGCTCCTATAATTCACCCCTCCACTTT. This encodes CASTTSSYNSPLHF.

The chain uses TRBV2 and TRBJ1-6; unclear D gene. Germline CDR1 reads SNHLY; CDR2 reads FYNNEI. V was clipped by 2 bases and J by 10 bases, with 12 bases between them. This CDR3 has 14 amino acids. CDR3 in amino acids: CASSESGVRSPLHF. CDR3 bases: TGTGCCAGCAGTGAAAGCGGGGTGAGATCACCCCTCCACTTT.

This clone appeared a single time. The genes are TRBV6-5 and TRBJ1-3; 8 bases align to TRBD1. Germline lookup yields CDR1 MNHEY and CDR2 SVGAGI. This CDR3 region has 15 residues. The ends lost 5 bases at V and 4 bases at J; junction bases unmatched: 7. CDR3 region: CASSMDRDPGNTIYF. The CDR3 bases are TGTGCCAGCAGTATGGACAGGGACCCCGGAAACACCATATATTTT.

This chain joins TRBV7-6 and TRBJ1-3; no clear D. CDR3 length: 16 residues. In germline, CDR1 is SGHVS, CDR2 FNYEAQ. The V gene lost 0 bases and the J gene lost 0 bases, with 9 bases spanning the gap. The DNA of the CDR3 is TGTGCCAGCAGCTTAGCCGGGATCAACTCTGGAAACACCATATATTTT. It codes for CASSLAGINSGNTIYF.

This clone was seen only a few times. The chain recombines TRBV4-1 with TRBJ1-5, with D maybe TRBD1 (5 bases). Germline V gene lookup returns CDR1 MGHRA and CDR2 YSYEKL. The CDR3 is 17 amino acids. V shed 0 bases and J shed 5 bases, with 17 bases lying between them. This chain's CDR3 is CASSQDIRAGQDQPQHF. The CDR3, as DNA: TGCGCCAGCAGCCAAGATATTAGGGCAGGGCAAGATCAGCCCCAGCATTTT.

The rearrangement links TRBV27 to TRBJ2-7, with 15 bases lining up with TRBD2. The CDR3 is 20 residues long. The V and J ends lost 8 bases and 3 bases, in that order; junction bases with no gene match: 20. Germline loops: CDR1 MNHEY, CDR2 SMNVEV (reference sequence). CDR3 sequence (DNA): TGTGCCAGCCGTGTGGGGGAACCGGGACTAGCGGGGGGCCAGATCTACGAGCAGTACTTC. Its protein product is CASRVGEPGLAGGQIYEQYF.

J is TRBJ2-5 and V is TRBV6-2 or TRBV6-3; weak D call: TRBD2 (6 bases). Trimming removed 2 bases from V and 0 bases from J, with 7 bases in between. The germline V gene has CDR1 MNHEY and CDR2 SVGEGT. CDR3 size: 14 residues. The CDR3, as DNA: TGTGCCAGCAGTTACGGCGGGAACCAAGAGACCCAGTACTTC. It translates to CASSYGGNQETQYF.

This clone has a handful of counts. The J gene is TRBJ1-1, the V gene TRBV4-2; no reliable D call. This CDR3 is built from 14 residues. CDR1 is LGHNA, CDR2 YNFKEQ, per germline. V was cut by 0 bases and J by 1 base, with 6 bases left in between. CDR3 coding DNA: TGTGCCAGCAGCCAAGACCTGGCGAACACTGAAGCTTTCTTT. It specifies CASSQDLANTEAFF.

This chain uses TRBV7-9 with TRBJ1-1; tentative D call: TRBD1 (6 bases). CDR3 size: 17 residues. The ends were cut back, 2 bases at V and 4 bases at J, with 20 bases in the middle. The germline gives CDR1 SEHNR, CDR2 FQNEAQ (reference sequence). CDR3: CASSLPFYRVECTEAFF. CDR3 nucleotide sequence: TGTGCCAGCAGCTTACCCTTCTACAGGGTCGAATGCACTGAAGCTTTCTTT. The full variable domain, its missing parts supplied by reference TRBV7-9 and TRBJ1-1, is DTGVSQNPRHKITKRGQNVTFRCDPISEHNRLYWYRQTLGQGPEFLTYFQNEAQLEKSRLLSDRFSAERPKGSFSTLEIQRTEQGDSAMYLCASSLPFYRVECTEAFFGQGTRLTVV.

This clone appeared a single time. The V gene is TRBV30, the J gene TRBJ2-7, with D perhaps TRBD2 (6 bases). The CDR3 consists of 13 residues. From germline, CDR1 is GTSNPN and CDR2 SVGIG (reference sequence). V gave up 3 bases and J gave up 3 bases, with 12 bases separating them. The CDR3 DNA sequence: TGTGCCTGGAGGCACTCGGGGGACTACGAGCAGTACTTC. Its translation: CAWRHSGDYEQYF.

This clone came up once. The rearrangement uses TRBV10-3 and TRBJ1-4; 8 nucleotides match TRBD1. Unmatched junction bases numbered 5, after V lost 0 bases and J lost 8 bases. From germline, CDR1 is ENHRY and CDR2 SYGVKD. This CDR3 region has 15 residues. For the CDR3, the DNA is TGTGCCATCAGTGAGTCGACAGGGGCCTCGGAAAAACTGTTTTTT. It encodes CAISESTGASEKLFF.

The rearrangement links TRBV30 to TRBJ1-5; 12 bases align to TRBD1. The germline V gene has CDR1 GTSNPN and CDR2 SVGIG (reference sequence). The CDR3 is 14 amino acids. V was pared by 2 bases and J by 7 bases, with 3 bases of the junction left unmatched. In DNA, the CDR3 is TGTGCCTGGAGTACCGGGACAGGGGGCCAGCCCCAGCATTTT. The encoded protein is CAWSTGTGGQPQHF.

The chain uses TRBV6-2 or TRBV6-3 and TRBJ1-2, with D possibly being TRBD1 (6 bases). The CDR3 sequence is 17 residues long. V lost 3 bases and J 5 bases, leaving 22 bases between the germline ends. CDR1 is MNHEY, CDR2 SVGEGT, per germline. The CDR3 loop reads CASSYALKLTGSYGYTF. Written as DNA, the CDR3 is TGTGCCAGCAGTTATGCCCTAAAACTTACAGGGAGTTATGGCTACACCTTC.

CDR3 DNA sequence: TGTGCCAGCTCACCACTGGCCGGGGGTCAAGAGACCCAGTACTTC. This translates into CASSPLAGGQETQYF. V gene TRBV18 combines with J gene TRBJ2-5; a possible D gene is TRBD2 (6 bases). The CDR3 length is 15 residues. V dropped 1 base and J dropped 2 bases, with 11 bases sitting between them. CDR1 KGHSH and CDR2 LQKENI come from the germline V gene.

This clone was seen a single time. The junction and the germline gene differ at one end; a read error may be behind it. CDR3 sequence: CASNQDGTSGLNEQFF. The CDR3 DNA reads TGCGCCAGCAACCAAGACGGAACATCTGGGCTCAATGAGCAGTTCTTC. The chain has TRBV4-1 and TRBJ2-1, with no clear D. The length of the CDR3 is 16 residues. Germline loops: CDR1 MGHRA, CDR2 YSYEKL.

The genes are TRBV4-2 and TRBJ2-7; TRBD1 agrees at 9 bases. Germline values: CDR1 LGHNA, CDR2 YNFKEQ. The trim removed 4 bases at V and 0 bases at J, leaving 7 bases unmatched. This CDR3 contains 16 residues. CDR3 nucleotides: TGTGCCAGCAGCCCCCGGACAGGGGTCAGCTCCTACGAGCAGTACTTC. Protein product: CASSPRTGVSSYEQYF.

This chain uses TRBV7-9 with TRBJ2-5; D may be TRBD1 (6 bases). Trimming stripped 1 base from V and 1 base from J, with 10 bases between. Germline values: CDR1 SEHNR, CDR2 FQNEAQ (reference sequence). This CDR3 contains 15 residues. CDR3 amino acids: CASSLGRTVQETQYF. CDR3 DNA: TGTGCCAGCAGCTTAGGGAGGACAGTCCAAGAGACCCAGTACTTC.

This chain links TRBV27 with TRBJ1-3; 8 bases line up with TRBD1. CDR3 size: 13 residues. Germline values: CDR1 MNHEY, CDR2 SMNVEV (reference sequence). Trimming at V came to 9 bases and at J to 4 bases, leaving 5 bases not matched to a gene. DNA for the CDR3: TGTGCCAGTTGGACAGGGAAGGGAAACACCATATATTTT. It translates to CASWTGKGNTIYF.

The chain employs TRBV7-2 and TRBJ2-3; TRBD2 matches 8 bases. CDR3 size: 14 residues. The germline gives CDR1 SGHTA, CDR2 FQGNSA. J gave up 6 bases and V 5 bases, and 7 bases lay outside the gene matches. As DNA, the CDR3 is TGTGCCAGCAGCCAAGGGACTAGTAGGGATACGCAGTATTTT. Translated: CASSQGTSRDTQYF.

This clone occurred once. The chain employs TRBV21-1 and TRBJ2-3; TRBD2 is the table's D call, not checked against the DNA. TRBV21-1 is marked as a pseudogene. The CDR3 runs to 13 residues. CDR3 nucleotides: TGTGCCAGCGGGTGGCTCTTTGGGACTACCGTGGGTTTT. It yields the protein CASGWLFGTTVGF.

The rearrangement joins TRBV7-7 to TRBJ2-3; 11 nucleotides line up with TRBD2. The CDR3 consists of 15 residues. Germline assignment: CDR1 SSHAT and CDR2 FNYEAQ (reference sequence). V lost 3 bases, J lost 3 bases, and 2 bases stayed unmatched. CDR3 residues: CASSFSGGETDTQYF. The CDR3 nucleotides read TGTGCCAGCAGCTTTAGCGGGGGGGAGACAGATACGCAGTATTTT.

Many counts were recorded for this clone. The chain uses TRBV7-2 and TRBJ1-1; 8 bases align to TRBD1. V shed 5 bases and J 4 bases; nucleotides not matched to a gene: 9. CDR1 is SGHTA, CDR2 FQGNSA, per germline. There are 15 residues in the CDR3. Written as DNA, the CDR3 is TGTGCCAGCAGCGCCCGACAGGGGAGGGGCACTGAAGCTTTCTTT. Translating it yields CASSARQGRGTEAFF.

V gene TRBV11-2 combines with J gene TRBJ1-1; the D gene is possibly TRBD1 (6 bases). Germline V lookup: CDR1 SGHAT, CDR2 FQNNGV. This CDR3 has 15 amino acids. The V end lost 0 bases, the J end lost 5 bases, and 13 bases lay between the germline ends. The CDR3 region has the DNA TGTGCCAGCAGCTTAGATTACAGGGAAAGGACTGAAGCTTTCTTT. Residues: CASSLDYRERTEAFF.

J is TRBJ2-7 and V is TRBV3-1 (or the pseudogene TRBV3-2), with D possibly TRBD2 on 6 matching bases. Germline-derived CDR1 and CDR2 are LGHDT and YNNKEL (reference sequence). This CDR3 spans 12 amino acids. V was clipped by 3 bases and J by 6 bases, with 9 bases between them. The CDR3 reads CASSQRGPEQYF. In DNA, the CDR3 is TGTGCCAGCAGCCAGCGGGGCCCCGAGCAGTACTTC.

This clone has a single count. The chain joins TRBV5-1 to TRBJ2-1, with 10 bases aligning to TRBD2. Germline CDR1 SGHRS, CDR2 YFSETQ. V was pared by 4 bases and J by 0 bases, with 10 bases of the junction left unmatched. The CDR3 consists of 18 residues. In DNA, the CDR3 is TGCGCCAGCAGCCTGGGTACTAGCGGGAAGAGCTCCTACAATGAGCAGTTCTTC. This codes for CASSLGTSGKSSYNEQFF.